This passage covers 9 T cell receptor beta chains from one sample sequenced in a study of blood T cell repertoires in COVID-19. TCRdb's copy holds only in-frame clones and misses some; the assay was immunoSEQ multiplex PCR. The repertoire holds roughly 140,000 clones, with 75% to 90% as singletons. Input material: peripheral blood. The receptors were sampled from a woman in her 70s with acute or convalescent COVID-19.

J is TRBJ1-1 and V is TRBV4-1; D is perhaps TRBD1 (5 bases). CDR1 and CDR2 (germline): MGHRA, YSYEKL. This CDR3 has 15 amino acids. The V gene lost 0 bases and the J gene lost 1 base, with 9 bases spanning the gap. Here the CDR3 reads CASSQDSRGNTEAFF. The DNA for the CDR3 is TGCGCCAGCAGCCAAGATTCAAGGGGGAACACTGAAGCTTTCTTT.

The DNA for the CDR3 is TGTGCCAGCAGTAGGGGATCATACGAGCAGTACTTC. It encodes CASSRGSYEQYF. The chain links TRBV3-1 (or the pseudogene TRBV3-2) to TRBJ2-7; TRBD1 might be the D (5 bases). CDR1 is LGHDT, CDR2 YNNKEL, per germline (reference sequence). Trimming took off 6 bases at V and 4 bases at J, with 10 bases between the two ends. This CDR3 is built from 12 residues.

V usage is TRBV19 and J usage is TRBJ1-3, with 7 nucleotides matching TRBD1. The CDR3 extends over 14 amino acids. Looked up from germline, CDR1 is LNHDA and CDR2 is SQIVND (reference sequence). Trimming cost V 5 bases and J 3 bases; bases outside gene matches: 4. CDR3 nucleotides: TGTGCCAGTAGTTCCCGGGACAGTGGAAACACCATATATTTT. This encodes CASSSRDSGNTIYF.

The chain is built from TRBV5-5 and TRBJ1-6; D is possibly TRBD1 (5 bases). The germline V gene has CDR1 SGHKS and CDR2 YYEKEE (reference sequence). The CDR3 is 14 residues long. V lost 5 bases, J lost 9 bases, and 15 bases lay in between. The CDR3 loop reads CASRLEWGISPLHF. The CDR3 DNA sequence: TGTGCCAGCAGGCTTGAATGGGGCATTTCACCCCTCCACTTT.

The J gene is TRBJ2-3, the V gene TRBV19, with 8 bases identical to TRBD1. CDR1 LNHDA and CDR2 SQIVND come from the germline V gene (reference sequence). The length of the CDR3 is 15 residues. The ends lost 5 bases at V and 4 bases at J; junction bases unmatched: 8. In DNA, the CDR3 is TGTGCCAGTAGTGGAGGGGACAGGTACGCAGATACGCAGTATTTT. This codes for CASSGGDRYADTQYF.

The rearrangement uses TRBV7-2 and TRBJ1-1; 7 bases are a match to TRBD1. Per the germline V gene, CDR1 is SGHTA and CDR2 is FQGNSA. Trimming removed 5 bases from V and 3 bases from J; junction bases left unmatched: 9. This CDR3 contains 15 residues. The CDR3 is CASSPWTGRDTEAFF. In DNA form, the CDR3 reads TGTGCCAGCAGCCCCTGGACAGGACGGGACACTGAAGCTTTCTTT.

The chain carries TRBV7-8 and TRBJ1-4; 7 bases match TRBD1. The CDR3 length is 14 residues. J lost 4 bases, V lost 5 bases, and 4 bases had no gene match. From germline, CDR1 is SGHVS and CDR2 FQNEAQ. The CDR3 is CASSQGQHNEKLFF. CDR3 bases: TGTGCCAGCAGCCAGGGACAGCATAATGAAAAACTGTTTTTT.

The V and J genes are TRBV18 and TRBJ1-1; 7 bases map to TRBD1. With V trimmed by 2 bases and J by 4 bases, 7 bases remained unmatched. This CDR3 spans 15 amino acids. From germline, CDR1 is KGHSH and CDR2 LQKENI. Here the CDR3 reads CASSPATGPGTEAFF. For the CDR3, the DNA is TGTGCCAGCTCACCAGCGACAGGGCCTGGCACTGAAGCTTTCTTT. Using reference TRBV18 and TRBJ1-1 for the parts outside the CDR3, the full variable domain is NAGVMQNPRHLVRRRGQEARLRCSPMKGHSHVYWYRQLPEEGLKFMVYLQKENIIDESGMPKERFSAEFPKEGPSILRIQQVVRGDSAAYFCASSPATGPGTEAFFGQGTRLTVV.

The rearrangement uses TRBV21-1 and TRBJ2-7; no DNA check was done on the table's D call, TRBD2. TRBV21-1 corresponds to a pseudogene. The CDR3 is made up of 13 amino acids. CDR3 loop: CASSKFLNYEQYV. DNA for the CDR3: TGTGCCAGCAGCAAATTTCTAAACTACGAGCAGTACGTC.